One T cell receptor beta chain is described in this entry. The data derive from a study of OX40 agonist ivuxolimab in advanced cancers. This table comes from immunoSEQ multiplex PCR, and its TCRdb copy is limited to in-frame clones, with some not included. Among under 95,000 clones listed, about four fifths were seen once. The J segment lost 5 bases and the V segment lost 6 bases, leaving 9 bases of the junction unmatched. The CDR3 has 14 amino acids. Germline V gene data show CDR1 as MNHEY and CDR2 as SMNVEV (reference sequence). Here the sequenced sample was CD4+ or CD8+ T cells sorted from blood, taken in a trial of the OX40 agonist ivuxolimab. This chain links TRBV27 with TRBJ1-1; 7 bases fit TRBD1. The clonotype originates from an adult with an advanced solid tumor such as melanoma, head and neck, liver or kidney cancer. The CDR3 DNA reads TGTGCCAGCAGGGATACAGGGGCGGGAACTGAAGCTTTCTTT. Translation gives CASRDTGAGTEAFF.